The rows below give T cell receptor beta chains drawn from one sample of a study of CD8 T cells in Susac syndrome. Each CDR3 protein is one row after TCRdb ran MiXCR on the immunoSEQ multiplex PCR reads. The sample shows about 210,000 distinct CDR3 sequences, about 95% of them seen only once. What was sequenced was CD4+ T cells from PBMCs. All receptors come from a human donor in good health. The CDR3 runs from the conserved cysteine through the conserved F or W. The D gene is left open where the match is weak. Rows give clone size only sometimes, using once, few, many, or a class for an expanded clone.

CASSQSPTGPISYEQYF	TGTGCCAGCAGCCAGAGCCCGACAGGCCCAATCTCCTACGAGCAGTACTTC	NA	TRBV14	NA	TRBJ2-7
CAWSSARLAGGSAYNEQFF	TGTGCCTGGAGCAGTGCGAGACTAGCGGGAGGGTCGGCTTACAATGAGCAGTTCTTC	TRBD2	TRBV30	NA	TRBJ2-1
CSARDEANWVGNQPQHF	TGCAGTGCTAGAGATGAGGCGAACTGGGTCGGAAATCAGCCCCAGCATTTT	NA	TRBV20-1	NA	TRBJ1-5
CASSSGRTYGYTF	TGTGCCAGCAGCTCCGGACGGACGTATGGCTACACCTTC	NA	TRBV6-5	NA	TRBJ1-2
CASSMGQGLDQPQHF	TGTGCCAGCAGCATGGGACAGGGGTTGGATCAGCCCCAGCATTTT	TRBD1	TRBV9	NA	TRBJ1-5
CASSRKGADTQYF	TGTGCCAGCAGCCGTAAAGGGGCAGATACGCAGTATTTT	NA	TRBV3-1	NA	TRBJ2-3
CASSLGLGNEQFF	TGTGCCAGCAGCTTAGGGCTAGGCAATGAGCAGTTCTTC	NA	TRBV7-9	NA	TRBJ2-1
CASSFDWENEQFF	TGTGCCAGCAGCTTTGATTGGGAGAATGAGCAGTTCTTC	NA	TRBV7-8	NA	TRBJ2-1
CASSPGLTYEQYF	TGCGCCAGCAGCCCGGGACTAACCTACGAGCAGTACTTC	TRBD2	TRBV4-3	NA	TRBJ2-7
CSASHGARSNEQYF	TGCAGTGCTAGTCACGGGGCCCGATCGAACGAGCAGTACTTC	NA	TRBV20-1	NA	TRBJ2-7
CSARSGTHNEQFF	TGCAGTGCTAGGTCCGGGACCCACAATGAGCAGTTCTTC	NA	TRBV20-1	once	TRBJ2-1
CSVADRGIKPQHF	TGCAGCGTCGCGGACAGGGGCATCAAGCCCCAGCATTTT	TRBD1	TRBV29-1	NA	TRBJ1-5
CAWLNQNTEAFF	TGTGCCTGGCTAAACCAGAACACTGAAGCTTTCTTT	NA	TRBV30	NA	TRBJ1-1
CASSDQETQYF	TGTGCCAGCAGTGACCAAGAGACCCAGTACTTC	NA	TRBV2	NA	TRBJ2-5
CASSPELAADTQYF	TGTGCCAGCAGCCCCGAACTGGCGGCAGATACGCAGTATTTT	NA	TRBV7-2	NA	TRBJ2-3
CSARVQGDTEAFF	TGCAGTGCTAGAGTCCAGGGCGACACTGAAGCTTTCTTT	NA	TRBV20-1	NA	TRBJ1-1
CASSLGAGGEQYF	TGTGCCAGCAGCTTGGGAGCTGGGGGCGAGCAGTACTTC	NA	TRBV7-2	NA	TRBJ2-7
CASSFLDVRGRASYEQYF	TGTGCCAGCAGTTTTTTGGATGTCAGGGGACGAGCTTCCTACGAGCAGTACTTC	NA	TRBV27	NA	TRBJ2-7
CATYLGRENYGYTF	TGTGCCACCTACCTGGGTCGGGAAAACTATGGCTACACCTTC	NA	TRBV28	NA	TRBJ1-2
CASRLLSGRAGDTQYF	TGTGCCAGCAGACTCCTTAGCGGGAGGGCCGGGGATACCCAGTACTTC	TRBD2	TRBV5-4	NA	TRBJ2-5
CASSRQGTYTGELFF	TGTGCCAGCAGCCGACAGGGAACCTACACCGGGGAGCTGTTTTTT	TRBD1	TRBV3-1	NA	TRBJ2-2
CASSLGGAKNIQYF	TGTGCCAGTAGTCTCGGGGGGGCCAAAAACATTCAGTACTTC	TRBD2	TRBV19	NA	TRBJ2-4
CSASRRGNSYEQYF	TGCAGTGCTAGCCGACGTGGGAACTCCTACGAGCAGTACTTC	NA	TRBV20-1	once	TRBJ2-7
CSVRENTEAFF	TGCAGCGTTCGGGAGAACACTGAAGCTTTCTTT	NA	TRBV29-1	NA	TRBJ1-1
CAWIPGRGETQYF	TGTGCCTGGATCCCCGGGAGAGGAGAGACCCAGTACTTC	NA	TRBV30	NA	TRBJ2-5
CASSVATSGQGSEFF	TGTGCCAGCAGCGTAGCTACCAGCGGCCAGGGGAGTGAGTTCTTC	NA	TRBV9	NA	TRBJ2-1
CASRRSGTNTGELFF	TGTGCCAGCAGACGAAGCGGGACGAACACCGGGGAGCTGTTTTTT	TRBD2	TRBV25-1	NA	TRBJ2-2
CASRTLGNEQFF	TGTGCCAGCAGGACTCTCGGCAATGAGCAGTTCTTC	NA	TRBV7-2	NA	TRBJ2-1
CASRQGRGQPQHF	TGTGCCAGCCGTCAGGGGCGAGGTCAGCCCCAGCATTTT	NA	TRBV18	NA	TRBJ1-5
CSVDRQGANEKLFF	TGCAGCGTTGATCGTCAGGGCGCTAATGAAAAACTGTTTTTT	NA	TRBV29-1	NA	TRBJ1-4
CASTNGDWLNTNEQFF	TGTGCCAGCACCAACGGGGACTGGCTCAATACCAATGAGCAGTTCTTC	NA	TRBV6-1	NA	TRBJ2-1
CASRETSLEETQYF	TGTGCCAGCAGAGAGACTAGCCTTGAAGAGACCCAGTACTTC	TRBD2	TRBV12-3/TRBV12-4	NA	TRBJ2-5
CASSPGLAPGYYNEQFF	TGTGCCAGCAGCCCTGGACTAGCGCCGGGTTATTACAATGAGCAGTTCTTC	TRBD2	TRBV5-6	NA	TRBJ2-1
CSAPGMGGEETQYF	TGCAGCGCCCCCGGGATGGGGGGGGAAGAGACCCAGTACTTC	TRBD2	TRBV29-1	NA	TRBJ2-5
CASSPLRAYSNQPQHF	TGTGCCAGCAGTCCTCTCAGGGCTTATAGCAATCAGCCCCAGCATTTT	NA	TRBV28	NA	TRBJ1-5
CSVGDSGTDTQYF	TGCAGCGTTGGGGACTCCGGCACAGATACGCAGTATTTT	NA	TRBV29-1	NA	TRBJ2-3
CASSQARGRYNEQFF	TGTGCCAGCAGCCAAGCCAGAGGGAGGTACAATGAGCAGTTCTTC	NA	TRBV3-1	NA	TRBJ2-1